The table lists the clone carrying this T cell receptor beta chain with many counts. Trimming took 3 bases from V and 1 from J, leaving 10 bases between them. There are 14 residues in the CDR3. The germline V gene has CDR1 ENHRY and CDR2 SYGVKD. This specimen comes from a study of blood T cell repertoires in COVID-19. The wider study: Material from acute and convalescent COVID-19 was sourced from the United States, Italy and Spain.

Original analysis: Nucleated cell counts were estimated from reference gene primer amplification. The data were produced by immunoSEQ multiplex PCR, yet TCRdb's version contains in-frame clones alone and is incomplete. From that table come the V and J calls and clone size; the DNA was used to work out D and trimming. The sample yields over 200,000 clones, 80% to 90% seen once. Participants had their cohort set by participant-reported clinical history. This sequence was found in a woman aged 30 to 39 who had been exposed to COVID-19. The source material was PBMCs or T cells enriched from blood (not recorded which). The chain uses TRBV10-3 and TRBJ2-7; D may be TRBD2 (6 bases). CDR3 in amino acids: CAISDGSGSYEQYF. The CDR3 DNA reads as TGTGCCATCAGTGACGGTAGCGGATCCTACGAGCAGTACTTC.